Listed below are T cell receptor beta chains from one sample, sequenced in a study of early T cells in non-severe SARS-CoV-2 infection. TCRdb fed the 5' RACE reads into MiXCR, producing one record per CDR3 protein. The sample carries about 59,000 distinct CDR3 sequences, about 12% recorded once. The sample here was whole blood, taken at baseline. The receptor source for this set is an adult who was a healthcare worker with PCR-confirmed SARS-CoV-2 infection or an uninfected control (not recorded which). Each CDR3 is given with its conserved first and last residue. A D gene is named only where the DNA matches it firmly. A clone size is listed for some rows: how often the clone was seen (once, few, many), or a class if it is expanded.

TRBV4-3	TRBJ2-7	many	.	TGCGCCAGCAGCCAAGCGCCCCCCGGGACAACACTCACTCTCTCCTACGAGCAGTACTTC	CASSQAPPGTTLTLSYEQYF
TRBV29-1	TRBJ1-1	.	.	TGCAGCGTTGCCCCAGTGAACACTGAAGCTTTCTTT	CSVAPVNTEAFF
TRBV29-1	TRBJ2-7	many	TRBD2	TGCAGCGCGAGGACGGGAGGGCCCAACGAGCAGTACTTC	CSARTGGPNEQYF
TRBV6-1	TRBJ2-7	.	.	TGTGCCAACCAAGATGGAGCGGGGCAGTACTTC	CANQDGAGQYF
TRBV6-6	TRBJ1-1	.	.	TGTGCCAGCAGTCCTTCCCAGTATGAAGCTTTCTTT	CASSPSQYEAFF
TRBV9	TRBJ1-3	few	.	TGTGCCAGCAGCGCGGAGGGTCTCCGAGGGACCATATATTTT	CASSAEGLRGTIYF
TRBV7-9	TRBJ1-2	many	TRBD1	TGTGCCAGCAGCCGTCAATCTGGCCGGGACAGGGGCTACACCTTC	CASSRQSGRDRGYTF
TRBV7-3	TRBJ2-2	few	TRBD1	TGTGCCAGCAGCTCGACAGGGGAGACCGGGGAGCTGTTTTTT	CASSSTGETGELFF
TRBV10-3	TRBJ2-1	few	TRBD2	TGTGCCATCAGTGAGTCGATAACTAGCGGGAGCTCCTACAATGAGCAGTTCTTC	CAISESITSGSSYNEQFF
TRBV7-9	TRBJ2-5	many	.	TGTGCCAGCAGCTTGGGCCAGGGCCATTTGGAGACCCAGTACTTC	CASSLGQGHLETQYF
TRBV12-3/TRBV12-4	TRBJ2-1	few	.	TGTGCCAGCAGTTTTGACCAGGGCTCCTACAATGAGCAGTTCTTC	CASSFDQGSYNEQFF
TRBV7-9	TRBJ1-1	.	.	TGTGCCAGCAGCTTAGGGCTACCGGGAAGTGAAGCTTTCTTT	CASSLGLPGSEAFF
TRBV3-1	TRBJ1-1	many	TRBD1	TGTGCCAGCAGCCACACAGGGGTTTGGACTGAAGCTTTCTTT	CASSHTGVWTEAFF
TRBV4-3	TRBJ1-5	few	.	TGCGCCAGCAGCCAAGAGAGAGATCAGCCCCAGCATTTT	CASSQERDQPQHF
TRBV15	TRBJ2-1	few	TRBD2	TGTGCCACCAGCAGAGAAGCGGGAGGGTACAATGAGCAGTTCTTC	CATSREAGGYNEQFF
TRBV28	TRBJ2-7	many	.	TGTGCCAGCAGCGAGGGGGGACACTGGACCTACGAGCAGTACTTC	CASSEGGHWTYEQYF
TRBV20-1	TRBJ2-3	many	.	TGCAGTGCTCCCGACGTATTATCCACATATACGCAGTATTTT	CSAPDVLSTYTQYF
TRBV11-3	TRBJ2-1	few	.	TGTGCCAGCAGCTTATTAATTGAGCAGTTCTTC	CASSLLIEQFF
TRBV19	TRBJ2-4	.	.	TGTGCCAGTAGTGTACTAGGAGGGATTCAGTACTTC	CASSVLGGIQYF
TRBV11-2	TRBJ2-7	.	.	TGTGCCAGCAGCTTAGCCCAGGGATACGAGCAGTACTTC	CASSLAQGYEQYF
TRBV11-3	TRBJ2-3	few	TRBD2	TGTGCCAGCAGCTTGACTAGCGCGGACACAGATACGCAGTATTTT	CASSLTSADTDTQYF
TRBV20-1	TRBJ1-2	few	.	TGCAGTGCTAGTTGGGATATACCCGGTGCCTATGGCTACACCTTC	CSASWDIPGAYGYTF
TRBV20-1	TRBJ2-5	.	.	TGCAGTGCTAGAAAGCCAGGGGATTTAGAGACCCAGTACTTC	CSARKPGDLETQYF
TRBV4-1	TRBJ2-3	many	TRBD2	TGCGCCAGCAGCCAAGCCGGGACTATTGAGTATTTT	CASSQAGTIEYF
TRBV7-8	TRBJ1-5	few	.	TGTGCCAGCAGCTTACAATACGGGGGAAATCAGCCCCAGCATTTT	CASSLQYGGNQPQHF
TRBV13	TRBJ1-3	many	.	TGTGCCAGCAGCTTAGCCGGGTTACTGAGTGGAAACACCATATATTTT	CASSLAGLLSGNTIYF
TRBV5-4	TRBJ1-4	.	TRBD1	TGTGCCACCGGAAGGACAGGGGGAACAACTAATGAAAAACTGTTTTTT	CATGRTGGTTNEKLFF
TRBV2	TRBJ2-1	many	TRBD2	TGTGCCAGCAGGGCTCCGGGGACTAGCCCTCACAATGAGCAGTTCTTC	CASRAPGTSPHNEQFF
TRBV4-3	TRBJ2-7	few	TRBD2	TGCGCCAGCAGCCAAGATCGCGGGAGCTCCTACGAGCAGTACTTC	CASSQDRGSSYEQYF
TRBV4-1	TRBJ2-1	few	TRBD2	TGCGCCAGCAGCCAAGATCGGGAGACTAGCAAATTCTCCTACAATGAGCAGTTCTTC	CASSQDRETSKFSYNEQFF
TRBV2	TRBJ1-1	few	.	TGTGCCAGCAGTCCTCCGGGCACTGAAGCTTTCTTT	CASSPPGTEAFF
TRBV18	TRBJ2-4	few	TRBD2	TGTGCCAGCTCACCAGCTAGCGGGAACATTCAGTACTTC	CASSPASGNIQYF
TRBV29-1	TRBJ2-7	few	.	TGCAGCGGGACACGGGGGCAGGGTGTCCCCTACGAGCAGTACTTC	CSGTRGQGVPYEQYF
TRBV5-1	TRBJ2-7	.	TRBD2	TGCGCCAGCAGCTCCGGGGGGGGCAGCTCCTACGAGCAGTACTTC	CASSSGGGSSYEQYF
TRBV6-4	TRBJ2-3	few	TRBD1	TGTGCCAGCAGCGAAGGGTACAGGGGTACAGATACGCAGTATTTT	CASSEGYRGTDTQYF
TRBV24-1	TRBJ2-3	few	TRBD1	TGTGCCACCAGTGAGTGGACAGGGAGGACAGATACGCAGTATTTT	CATSEWTGRTDTQYF